Listed here are 6 T cell receptor beta chains from one sample, sequenced in a study of Ad26.COV2.S vaccination and SARS-CoV-2 variants. Treatment of the sample: 19 received Ad26.COV2.S at low or high dose, single or two shots; roughly five received placebo; per-sample allocation not given. Sampling occurred on day 63 after the first vaccine or placebo injection. Generated by immunoSEQ multiplex PCR, the TCRdb table keeps only in-frame clones and is missing some. The profile shows around 340,000 clones, about 89% of them singletons. Material: peripheral blood, obtained in a trial of Ad26.COV2.S vaccine versus placebo. These receptors originate from a person aged 18 to 59 who received the Ad26.COV2.S COVID-19 vaccine or a placebo.

This clone occurred a few times. This chain joins TRBV19 and TRBJ2-7, with 10 bases that match TRBD2. The CDR3 is 16 amino acids. Unmatched junction bases numbered 9, after V lost 5 bases and J lost 2 bases. CDR1 LNHDA and CDR2 SQIVND come from the germline V gene (reference sequence). The CDR3 spells CASSSQAGGPTYEQYF. The CDR3 DNA reads as TGTGCCAGTAGTTCTCAAGCGGGAGGGCCTACCTACGAGCAGTACTTC.

The rearrangement uses TRBV19 and TRBJ1-1; perhaps TRBD1 as D (6 bases). CDR1 and CDR2 from the germline V gene are LNHDA and SQIVND (reference sequence). V lost 5 bases, J lost 4 bases, and 17 bases lay in between. This CDR3 region has 15 residues. CDR3 nucleotide sequence: TGTGCCAGTAGTCCCCAGGACAGAGGCGGCACTGAAGCTTTCTTT. Its translation is CASSPQDRGGTEAFF.

The chain employs TRBV6-1 and TRBJ2-1, with 8 nucleotides matching TRBD1. This CDR3 has 17 residues. The V gene end was trimmed by 1 base and the J gene end by 9 bases; junction bases not matched to a gene: 14. Germline values: CDR1 MNHNS, CDR2 SASEGT. CDR3 nucleotide sequence: TGTGCCAGCAGTGAAGATCATCGGACAGGGTCTTTTGTTGAGCAGTTCTTC. It translates to CASSEDHRTGSFVEQFF.

V is TRBV4-1 and J is TRBJ2-7, with D maybe TRBD1 (5 bases). V was pared by 1 base and J by 5 bases, with 15 bases between. Looked up from germline, CDR1 is MGHRA and CDR2 is YSYEKL. This CDR3 is built from 15 residues. The CDR3 protein is CASSQVKGLLDEQYF. CDR3 nucleotide sequence: TGCGCCAGCAGCCAAGTCAAGGGGCTGTTAGACGAGCAGTACTTC.

The rearrangement joins TRBV10-3 to TRBJ1-1; D might be TRBD1 (6 bases). V lost 10 bases to trimming and J lost 6 bases, with 15 bases between them. CDR1 and CDR2 from the germline V gene are ENHRY and SYGVKD. The CDR3 has 12 amino acids. The CDR3 coding sequence is TGTGCCACAAGGGGGACGGCAGCTGAAGCTTTCTTT. Its translation: CATRGTAAEAFF.

The chain carries TRBV3-1 (or the pseudogene TRBV3-2) and TRBJ1-1; TRBD1 might be the D (5 bases). V was shortened by 0 bases and J by 5 bases, with 13 bases between the two germline ends. Per the germline V gene, CDR1 is LGHDT and CDR2 is YNNKEL (reference sequence). This CDR3 has 15 amino acids. CDR3 region: CASSQESKGRTEAFF. The CDR3 DNA reads as TGTGCCAGCAGCCAAGAATCTAAGGGGAGAACTGAAGCTTTCTTT.